The 28 T cell receptor beta chains reported below all come from one sample, sequenced in a study of T cell repertoires in cytomegalovirus infection. One entry per CDR3 protein, called by TCRdb with MiXCR from the reads. This sample has more than 400,000 distinct CDR3 sequences, with around 27% found just once. Sequenced: PBMCs. These receptors were taken from a human donor in good health (CMV status not recorded). Some clones in this sample may be carry-over from other donors' samples.

Only a few counts were recorded for this clonotype. The chain carries TRBV6-5 and TRBJ1-2; D might be TRBD1 (5 bases). The CDR3 is 14 residues long. Germline-derived CDR1 and CDR2 are MNHEY and SVGAGI. Trimming took 6 bases from V and 7 from J, leaving 18 bases between them. CDR3 sequence: CASSRGAGLPGYTF. The CDR3 nucleotides read TGTGCCAGCAGCCGTGGGGCGGGACTCCCTGGCTACACCTTC.

The chain recombines TRBV9 with TRBJ1-2, with D unresolved. Germline-derived CDR1 and CDR2 are SGDLS and YYNGEE. V gave up 0 bases and J gave up 2 bases, with 5 bases separating them. The CDR3 totals 13 residues. The CDR3 spells CASSVDYNYGYTF. The CDR3 DNA reads as TGTGCCAGCAGCGTAGACTACAACTATGGCTACACCTTC.

This clonotype was found a few times. The chain couples TRBV6-2 or TRBV6-3 to TRBJ2-3; D gene ambiguous. This CDR3 has 11 amino acids. V dropped 5 bases and J dropped 6 bases, with 6 bases sitting between them. Germline CDR1 and CDR2: MNHEY and SVGEGT. CDR3 loop: CASSTQDTQYF. DNA for the CDR3: TGTGCCAGCAGTACCCAGGATACGCAGTATTTT.

This clonotype was counted only a few times. J is TRBJ2-1 and V is TRBV6-1; D possibly uses TRBD1 or TRBD2 (6 bases each). CDR1 MNHNS and CDR2 SASEGT come from the germline V gene. V was pared by 11 bases and J by 4 bases, with 15 bases between. The CDR3 spans 13 residues. CDR3 sequence: CAEGGLPYNEQFF. The CDR3 DNA reads as TGTGCCGAAGGGGGGCTCCCTTACAATGAGCAGTTCTTC.

The genes are TRBV9 and TRBJ2-3; D remains ambiguous. Deletions cut 0 bases from V and 0 bases from J, with 14 bases between. The CDR3 sequence is 17 residues long. In germline, CDR1 is SGDLS, CDR2 YYNGEE. CDR3 bases: TGTGCCAGCAGCGTAGGGGCAGGATCTCCTAGCACAGATACGCAGTATTTT. Its translation: CASSVGAGSPSTDTQYF.

This clonotype was seen repeatedly, ten times or more. V and J are TRBV7-3 and TRBJ1-1; a weak D match, TRBD1 (5 bases). The V end was cut by 5 bases, the J end by 1 base, with 8 bases between. This CDR3 spans 13 amino acids. Germline V gene sequence: CDR1 SGHTA, CDR2 FQGTGA. The DNA for the CDR3 is TGTGCCAGCAGCCAACAGGAGAACACTGAAGCTTTCTTT. Amino acid sequence: CASSQQENTEAFF.

J is TRBJ1-2 and V is TRBV14; D call uncertain. Looked up from germline, CDR1 is SGHDN and CDR2 is FVKESK. The germline V and J ends were trimmed by 2 bases and 2 bases, with 9 bases remaining between them. CDR3 length: 14 residues. The CDR3, as DNA: TGTGCCAGCAGCCAACTATGGGTGAACTATGGCTACACCTTC. The encoded protein is CASSQLWVNYGYTF.

This clonotype turned up a few times. Here the CDR3 reads CATSRDADRQANYGYTF. Written as DNA, the CDR3 is TGTGCCACCAGCAGAGACGCCGACAGGCAAGCTAACTATGGCTACACCTTC. The chain combines TRBV15 with TRBJ1-2; weak D call: TRBD1 (6 bases). The CDR3 is made up of 17 amino acids. V lost 0 bases to trimming and J lost 0 bases, with 14 bases between them. Germline V lookup: CDR1 LNHNV, CDR2 YYDKDF (reference sequence).

A few counts support this clonotype. The rearrangement joins TRBV11-3 to TRBJ2-3; D may be TRBD2 (5 bases). The V end was cut by 4 bases, the J end by 5 bases, with 22 bases between. Germline V gene sequence: CDR1 SGHNT, CDR2 YENEEA. This CDR3 has 17 residues. The CDR3 sequence: CASSSPFSVGVQDTQYF. CDR3 DNA sequence: TGTGCCAGCAGCTCCCCTTTTTCAGTCGGGGTTCAAGATACGCAGTATTTT.

This clonotype was counted between two and nine times. This sequence joins TRBV24-1 and TRBJ1-4; D is ambiguous. Trimming shortened V by 9 bases and J by 7 bases, and 8 bases separated the two germline ends. This CDR3 comprises 11 residues. Germline lookup yields CDR1 KGHDR and CDR2 SFDVKD. In DNA, the CDR3 is TGTGCCACCCCGTTCGGTGAAAAACTGTTTTTT. Its protein is CATPFGEKLFF.

This clonotype was recorded many times. This chain joins TRBV7-2 and TRBJ2-3, with D perhaps assigned TRBD1 or TRBD2 (5 bases each). V lost 3 bases to trimming and J lost 5 bases, with 18 bases between them. CDR3 length: 16 residues. CDR1 is SGHTA, CDR2 FQGNSA, per germline. This CDR3 is CASSFPAGTTEDTQYF. The CDR3 nucleotides read TGTGCCAGCAGCTTCCCTGCGGGTACGACAGAAGATACGCAGTATTTT.

The rearrangement uses TRBV7-4 and TRBJ2-1, with TRBD2 identical over 7 bases. Losses at the gene ends were 4 bases for V and 8 bases for J; bases not matched to a gene: 20. CDR3 length: 18 amino acids. Per the germline V gene, CDR1 is SGHVT and CDR2 is SQSDAQ. Here the CDR3 DNA reads TGTGCCAGCAGCTCGACACTGAGGGGACTAACGGGAGCCTATGAGCAGTTCTTC. It yields the protein CASSSTLRGLTGAYEQFF. Full variable domain (rest looked up from reference TRBV7-4 and TRBJ2-1): GAGVSQSPRYKVAKRGRDVALRCDSISGHVTLYWYRQTLGQGSEVLTYSQSDAQRDKSGRPSGRFSAERPERSVSTLKIQRTEQGDSAVYLCASSSTLRGLTGAYEQFFGPGTRLTVL.

This clonotype was seen ten or more times. This chain joins TRBV7-6 and TRBJ2-1; 11 bases are a match to TRBD2. This CDR3 comprises 16 residues. V shed 1 base and J 9 bases; nucleotides not matched to a gene: 8. CDR1 is SGHVS, CDR2 FNYEAQ, per germline. The CDR3 DNA follows: TGTGCCAGCAGCTTAGGGTCACTAGCGGGAGCGGGTGAGCAGTTCTTC. Translation gives CASSLGSLAGAGEQFF. The entire variable domain, with the rest obtained from reference TRBV7-6 and TRBJ2-1, is as follows: GAGVSQSPRYKVTKRGQDVALRCDPISGHVSLYWYRQALGQGPEFLTYFNYEAQQDKSGLPNDRFSAERPEGSISTLTIQRTEQRDSAMYRCASSLGSLAGAGEQFFGPGTRLTVL.

There are a few counts of this clonotype. The rearrangement uses TRBV14 and TRBJ2-1; possible D gene TRBD2, 5 bases. The CDR3 has 15 amino acids. CDR1 and CDR2 from the germline V gene are SGHDN and FVKESK. Trimming shortened V by 3 bases and J by 0 bases, and 9 bases separated the two germline ends. The CDR3 region is CASSHRDHSYNEQFF. The CDR3 nucleotides read TGTGCCAGCAGCCACCGGGATCACTCCTACAATGAGCAGTTCTTC.

This clonotype showed up many times. This chain joins TRBV7-2 and TRBJ2-7; 9 bases match TRBD2. The J segment lost 6 bases and the V segment lost 3 bases, leaving 9 bases of the junction unmatched. This CDR3 region has 15 residues. Germline CDR1 is SGHTA and CDR2 is FQGNSA. The CDR3 DNA reads as TGTGCCAGCAGCTTTAATAGCGGGAGTTTCTCCGAGCAGTACTTC. Residues: CASSFNSGSFSEQYF.

The V call is TRBV10-3, the J call TRBJ2-5; 10 nucleotides match TRBD2. Germline loops: CDR1 ENHRY, CDR2 SYGVKD. This CDR3 has 17 amino acids. V was pared by 3 bases and J by 4 bases, with 11 bases of the junction left unmatched. The DNA of the CDR3 is TGTGCCATCAGTGAAGAGAAACTAGCGGGATTGAGAGAGACCCAGTACTTC. Translating it yields CAISEEKLAGLRETQYF.

This chain joins TRBV15 and TRBJ2-3; 9 positions match TRBD1. CDR3 length equals 14 residues. With V trimmed by 5 bases and J by 5 bases, 5 bases remained unmatched. Germline assignment: CDR1 LNHNV and CDR2 YYDKDF (reference sequence). CDR3 region: CATSLRDREDTQYF. The CDR3 region has the DNA TGTGCCACCAGCCTCCGGGACAGGGAAGATACGCAGTATTTT.

This clonotype was observed at least ten times. The V gene is TRBV7-2, the J gene TRBJ1-2; TRBD1 aligns across 9 bases. CDR1 and CDR2 (germline): SGHTA, FQGNSA. There are 16 residues in the CDR3. V shed 5 bases, J shed 6 bases, and the junction held 13 bases outside the gene matches. The CDR3 is CASSMEWGQGGHGYTF. The CDR3 nucleotides read TGTGCCAGCAGCATGGAATGGGGACAGGGTGGGCATGGCTACACCTTC. The variable domain in full, with the rest retrieved from reference TRBV7-2 and TRBJ1-2, is GAGVSQSPSNKVTEKGKDVELRCDPISGHTALYWYRQSLGQGLEFLIYFQGNSAPDKSGLPSDRFSAERTGGSVSTLTIQRTQQEDSAVYLCASSMEWGQGGHGYTFGSGTRLTVV.

V gene TRBV6-2 or TRBV6-3 combines with J gene TRBJ1-2; D perhaps matches TRBD1 (5 bases). The ends were cut back, 6 bases at V and 6 bases at J, with 17 bases in the middle. The CDR3 is 14 amino acids. CDR1 is MNHEY and CDR2 is SVGEGT in the germline V gene. CDR3 coding DNA: TGTGCCAGCAGGCAATCCGGGACGTGGGATGGCTACACCTTC. Residues: CASRQSGTWDGYTF.

This chain links TRBV19 with TRBJ1-2; TRBD1 matches at 10 bases. Germline values: CDR1 LNHDA, CDR2 SQIVND (reference sequence). This CDR3 comprises 14 residues. V trimming: 2 bases; J trimming: 8 bases; junction bases outside the gene matches: 5. CDR3 amino acids: CASSISGTGEGYTF. CDR3 DNA sequence: TGTGCCAGTAGTATATCGGGGACAGGGGAAGGCTACACCTTC.

CDR3 in DNA: TGTGCCAGCAGCGGGTACGCTAGCACAGATACGCAGTATTTT. This translates into CASSGYASTDTQYF. The J gene is TRBJ2-3, the V gene TRBV7-2; D remains ambiguous. Trimming removed 5 bases at V and 0 bases at J, with 9 bases between. Germline CDR1 is SGHTA and CDR2 is FQGNSA. The CDR3 spans 14 residues.

V gene TRBV5-5 combines with J gene TRBJ2-6; TRBD2 aligns across 8 bases. The CDR3 loop spans 18 amino acids. Trimming took 1 base from V and 0 from J; bases not matched to a gene: 6. Looked up from germline, CDR1 is SGHKS and CDR2 is YYEKEE (reference sequence). The CDR3 DNA follows: TGTGCCAGCAGCTTGAGTAGCGGGACGGTCTCTGGGGCCAACGTCCTGACTTTC. Protein: CASSLSSGTVSGANVLTF.

This clonotype occurred many times. J is TRBJ1-1 and V is TRBV7-8, with D possibly being TRBD1 (5 bases). The CDR3 is made up of 15 amino acids. V lost 5 bases and J 1 base, leaving 14 bases between the germline ends. Germline lookup yields CDR1 SGHVS and CDR2 FQNEAQ. The CDR3 region has the DNA TGTGCCAGCAGCGGAGGGGCAGGGAGGAACACTGAAGCTTTCTTT. Translating gives CASSGGAGRNTEAFF.

This chain connects TRBV4-2 to TRBJ2-3, with 13 bases lining up with TRBD2. This CDR3 region has 18 residues. Unmatched junction bases numbered 5, after V lost 0 bases and J lost 2 bases. Germline values: CDR1 LGHNA, CDR2 YNFKEQ. Here the CDR3 reads CASSQEGTSGTYTDTQYF. Written as DNA, the CDR3 is TGTGCCAGCAGCCAAGAGGGGACTAGCGGGACCTACACAGATACGCAGTATTTT.

The CDR3 reads CSVGGPIRDRGEAFF. CDR3 coding DNA: TGCAGCGTCGGGGGCCCAATCCGGGACAGGGGAGAAGCTTTCTTT. This chain joins TRBV29-1 and TRBJ1-1; 10 bases are a match to TRBD1. Germline trimming cut 6 bases from V and 8 bases from J; bases unmatched to any gene: 15. This CDR3 has 15 residues. The germline gives CDR1 SQVTM, CDR2 ANQGSEA. The full variable domain, rest sourced from reference TRBV29-1 and TRBJ1-1, is SAVISQKPSRDICQRGTSLTIQCQVDSQVTMMFWYRQQPGQSLTLIATANQGSEATYESGFVIDKFPISRPNLTFSTLTVSNMSPEDSSIYLCSVGGPIRDRGEAFFGQGTRLTVV.

This chain joins TRBV7-9 and TRBJ2-1; D is unresolved. This CDR3 comprises 16 residues. Germline CDR1 SEHNR, CDR2 FQNEAQ (reference sequence). The V gene lost 1 base and the J gene lost 7 bases, with 17 bases spanning the gap. The CDR3 loop is CASSLVHGFSPNEQFF. CDR3 nucleotide sequence: TGTGCCAGCAGCTTAGTTCACGGTTTCTCCCCTAATGAGCAGTTCTTC. Variable domain in full (rest from reference TRBV7-9 and TRBJ2-1): DTGVSQNPRHKITKRGQNVTFRCDPISEHNRLYWYRQTLGQGPEFLTYFQNEAQLEKSRLLSDRFSAERPKGSFSTLEIQRTEQGDSAMYLCASSLVHGFSPNEQFFGPGTRLTVL.

The chain has TRBV6-5 and TRBJ1-6, with D perhaps TRBD1 (5 bases). Germline V gene sequence: CDR1 MNHEY, CDR2 SVGAGI. V gave up 0 bases and J gave up 13 bases, with 10 bases separating them. CDR3 size: 13 residues. CDR3 DNA sequence: TGTGCCAGCAGTTACTCCCCCACAGGTCCCCTCCACTTT. Its translation is CASSYSPTGPLHF.

The rearrangement joins TRBV24-1 to TRBJ2-2; 13 bases line up with TRBD2. This CDR3 comprises 18 residues. Germline CDR1 is KGHDR and CDR2 is SFDVKD. The J segment lost 3 bases and the V segment lost 5 bases, leaving 8 bases of the junction unmatched. The CDR3 region is CATSGGLGLAGDTGELFF. The CDR3 bases are TGTGCCACCAGTGGCGGACTCGGACTAGCGGGAGACACCGGGGAGCTGTTTTTT.